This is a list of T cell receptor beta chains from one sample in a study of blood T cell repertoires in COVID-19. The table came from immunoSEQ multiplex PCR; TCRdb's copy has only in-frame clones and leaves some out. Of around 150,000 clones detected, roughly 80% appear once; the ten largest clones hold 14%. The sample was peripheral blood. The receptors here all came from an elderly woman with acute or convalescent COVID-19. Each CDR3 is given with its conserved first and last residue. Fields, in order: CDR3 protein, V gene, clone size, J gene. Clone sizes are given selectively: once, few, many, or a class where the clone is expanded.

CDR3: CASSVAYSGGPLDTQYF
V: TRBV4-1
size: .
J: TRBJ2-3

CDR3: CASSLQRTRAGELFF
V: TRBV5-1
size: .
J: TRBJ2-2

CDR3: CASSLGLYNEQFF
V: TRBV7-3
size: .
J: TRBJ2-1

CDR3: CASSIGAGNPQHF
V: TRBV19
size: .
J: TRBJ1-5

CDR3: CASSGTGGVRNQPQHF
V: TRBV2
size: .
J: TRBJ1-5

CDR3: CASSLQGIMDGYTF
V: TRBV28
size: .
J: TRBJ1-2

CDR3: CASSYDRISGNTIYF
V: TRBV6-6
size: .
J: TRBJ1-3

CDR3: CASSDRVTGYGYTF
V: TRBV6-5
size: .
J: TRBJ1-2

CDR3: CASSHAGTGGIGYTF
V: TRBV4-2
size: .
J: TRBJ1-2

CDR3: CAWDRGSSQPQHF
V: TRBV30
size: .
J: TRBJ1-5

CDR3: CASSPVQGLETQYF
V: TRBV18
size: .
J: TRBJ2-5

CDR3: CASSLGATNEKLFF
V: TRBV28
size: .
J: TRBJ1-4

CDR3: CASSSGLAGVDKRKTQYF
V: TRBV19
size: .
J: TRBJ2-5

CDR3: CASSPHPGTEAFF
V: TRBV7-6
size: .
J: TRBJ1-1

CDR3: CASRPWGGAIQLYGYTF
V: TRBV27
size: .
J: TRBJ1-2

CDR3: CASSRGTVFEQYF
V: TRBV7-9
size: .
J: TRBJ2-7

CDR3: CASSLEWATGVRNQPQHF
V: TRBV28
size: .
J: TRBJ1-5

CDR3: CASSLGRAGLGQPQHF
V: TRBV7-2
size: few
J: TRBJ1-5

CDR3: CASSLGWQATYNEQFF
V: TRBV7-8
size: .
J: TRBJ2-1

CDR3: CASSPGQGFSGANVLTF
V: TRBV11-2
size: .
J: TRBJ2-6

CDR3: CASRRSGTVNEKLFF
V: TRBV7-8
size: .
J: TRBJ1-4

CDR3: CASSVGGTGILYGYTF
V: TRBV2
size: .
J: TRBJ1-2

CDR3: CASRGTGWPAFF
V: TRBV12-3/TRBV12-4
size: .
J: TRBJ1-1

CDR3: CASSLQNEQFF
V: TRBV9
size: .
J: TRBJ2-1

CDR3: CASKTDLWAYGYTF
V: TRBV19
size: .
J: TRBJ1-2

CDR3: CASSSEGLAGGRSDTQYF
V: TRBV5-5
size: .
J: TRBJ2-3